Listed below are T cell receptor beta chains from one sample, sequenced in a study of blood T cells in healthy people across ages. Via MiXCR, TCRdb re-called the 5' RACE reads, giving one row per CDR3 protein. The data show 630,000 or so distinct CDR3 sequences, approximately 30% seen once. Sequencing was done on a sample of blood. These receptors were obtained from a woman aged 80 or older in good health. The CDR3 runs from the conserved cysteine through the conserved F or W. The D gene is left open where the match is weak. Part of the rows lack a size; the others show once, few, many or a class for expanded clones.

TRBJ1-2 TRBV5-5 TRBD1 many CASSSGGNYGYTF TGTGCCAGCAGCTCAGGGGGGAACTATGGCTACACCTTC
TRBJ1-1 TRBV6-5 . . CAGSYARGMNTEAFF TGTGCCGGCAGTTACGCTCGAGGGATGAACACTGAAGCTTTCTTT
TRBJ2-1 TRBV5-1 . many CASSLTGSPLNEQFF TGCGCCAGCAGCTTAACAGGGTCCCCTCTCAATGAGCAGTTCTTC
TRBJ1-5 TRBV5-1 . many CASSLAGYYQPQHF TGCGCCAGCAGCTTGGCAGGGTATTATCAGCCCCAGCATTTT
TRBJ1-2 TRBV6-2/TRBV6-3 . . CACRPAWGGYGYTF TGTGCCTGCAGACCCGCGTGGGGAGGCTATGGCTACACCTTC
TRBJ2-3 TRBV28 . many CASSLIAGRYTDTQYF TGTGCCAGCAGTCTGATCGCGGGACGATACACAGATACGCAGTATTTT
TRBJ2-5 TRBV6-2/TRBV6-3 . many CASSYSQVQETQYF TGTGCCAGCAGTTACTCGCAGGTCCAAGAGACCCAGTACTTC
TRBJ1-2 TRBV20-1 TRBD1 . CSADPRTGLGDYTF TGCAGTGCTGACCCCAGGACAGGCCTGGGTGACTACACCTTC
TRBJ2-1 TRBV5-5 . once CASSPIHIREQFF TGTGCCAGCAGCCCAATTCACATCCGAGAGCAGTTCTTC
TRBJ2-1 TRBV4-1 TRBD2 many CASSQRERGATYNEQFF TGCGCCAGCAGCCAGAGAGAGCGGGGGGCCACTTACAATGAGCAGTTCTTC